These 32 T cell receptor beta chains were sequenced from one sample in a study of blood T cells in healthy people across ages. A second about 7 to 12 cycle PCR used barcoded and J-beta primers. TCRdb re-called the 5' RACE reads with MiXCR, one entry per CDR3 protein. The table has approximately 1.5 million distinct CDR3 sequences, roughly 43% seen once. The sequencing sample was made of blood. These TCRs come from a woman under 30 in good health.

V usage is TRBV28 and J usage is TRBJ1-1; D remains ambiguous. CDR1 and CDR2 from the germline V gene are MDHEN and SYDVKM. Trimming removed 4 bases at V and 7 bases at J, with 16 bases between. The CDR3 runs to 14 residues. The CDR3 DNA reads TGTGCCAGCAGTTCCCCCGATTCGGATGGTGAAGCTTTCTTT. Translated, it gives CASSSPDSDGEAFF.

The sample holds a few counts of this clonotype. The CDR3 protein is CASSLGVGGASNQPQHF. CDR3 coding DNA: TGTGCCAGCAGCTTAGGAGTCGGTGGGGCTAGCAATCAGCCCCAGCATTTT. The rearrangement uses TRBV7-2 and TRBJ1-5; maybe TRBD1 (5 bases). This CDR3 is 17 amino acids long. Per germline, CDR1 SGHTA and CDR2 FQGNSA. Trimming took off 1 base at V and 0 bases at J, with 13 bases between the two ends.

The V call is TRBV28, the J call TRBJ2-5; tentatively, D is TRBD1 (6 bases). Trimming pared 2 bases from V and 2 bases from J, leaving 15 bases between. This CDR3 comprises 16 residues. Germline V gene data show CDR1 as MDHEN and CDR2 as SYDVKM. As DNA, the CDR3 is TGTGCCAGCAGTTTACGGCCAGGGGTCAGTCAAGAGACCCAGTACTTC. It encodes CASSLRPGVSQETQYF.

The V and J genes are TRBV4-1 and TRBJ1-6; tentatively, D is TRBD1 (5 bases). This CDR3 has 16 residues. V was pared by 2 bases and J by 10 bases, with 18 bases between. Germline values: CDR1 MGHRA, CDR2 YSYEKL. The CDR3 here is CASSQLGPLPYSPLHF. CDR3 in DNA: TGCGCCAGCAGCCAATTGGGACCTTTACCATACTCACCCCTCCACTTT.

The chain links TRBV7-6 to TRBJ2-1; 8 bases are a match to TRBD1. The last part of the DNA fits TRBJ2-7 better; the J call may be wrong. CDR1 is SGHVS and CDR2 is FNYEAQ in the germline V gene. This CDR3 spans 16 amino acids. The chain's CDR3 is CASSSLDRGFYNEQYF. In DNA, the CDR3 is TGTGCCAGCAGCTCCCTCGACAGGGGATTCTACAATGAGCAGTACTTC.

J is TRBJ2-7 and V is TRBV20-1, with a weak D call TRBD2 (5 bases). The J call is in doubt because the DNA end fits TRBJ2-4 better. Germline V CDR1 and CDR2: DFQATT, SNEGSKA (reference sequence). The length of the CDR3 is 16 residues. CDR3 nucleotide sequence: TGCAGTGCTAGAGATCAGATGGAGGCAACCAAAAACATTCAGTACTTC. This sequence encodes CSARDQMEATKNIQYF.

The V and J genes are TRBV2 and TRBJ1-2; D gene uncertain. Germline CDR1 is SNHLY and CDR2 is FYNNEI. The CDR3 has 14 residues. The V end was cut by 3 bases, the J end by 4 bases, with 12 bases between. CDR3 nucleotide sequence: TGTGCCAGCAGTGATACGGGGATCGGCTATGGCTACACCTTC. It yields the protein CASSDTGIGYGYTF.

This clonotype occurred a few times. This chain uses TRBV6-2 or TRBV6-3 with TRBJ1-2; no firm D call. Trimming took 2 bases from V and 5 from J, leaving 12 bases between them. This CDR3 region has 14 residues. Germline V gene lookup returns CDR1 MNHEY and CDR2 SVGEGT. The CDR3 loop reads CASSYPGTFYGYTF. The CDR3 DNA sequence: TGTGCCAGCAGTTACCCGGGCACTTTTTATGGCTACACCTTC.

Remarks on this clonotype: Germline and junction disagree at one end, which may indicate a read error. The V call is TRBV7-2, the J call TRBJ2-5, with no clear D. Germline lookup yields CDR1 SGHTA and CDR2 FQGNSA. The CDR3 is 14 residues long. This chain's CDR3 is CASSLTVLQETRYF. CDR3 bases: TGTGCCAGCAGCTTAACGGTGTTACAAGAGACCCGGTACTTC.

The V call is TRBV20-1, the J call TRBJ1-4, with D possibly being TRBD1 (5 bases). The V end lost 3 bases, the J end lost 8 bases, and 16 bases lay between the germline ends. The CDR3 length is 14 residues. Germline V gene data show CDR1 as DFQATT and CDR2 as SNEGSKA (reference sequence). CDR3 nucleotide sequence: TGCAGTGCTAGGGTCCTTGACAGAGGGGAAAAACTGTTTTTT. This sequence encodes CSARVLDRGEKLFF.

CDR3 coding DNA: TGTAAAAAGAAGGGAAAGGTCCGACCTCAGCCCCAGCATTTT. Protein sequence: CKKKGKVRPQPQHF. The gene calls are TRBV12-3 or TRBV12-4 and TRBJ1-5, with D hard to call. The CDR3 extends over 14 amino acids.

Ten or more counts support this clonotype. This chain joins TRBV6-4 and TRBJ2-1; TRBD2 might be the D (5 bases). The CDR3 is 14 amino acids. CDR1 MRHNA and CDR2 SNTAGT come from the germline V gene. The V end was cut by 8 bases, the J end by 7 bases, with 18 bases between. The DNA for the CDR3 is TGTGCCAGCTCAGTGACTGGGGAGCGGAATGAGCAGTTCTTC. This sequence encodes CASSVTGERNEQFF.

The rearrangement links TRBV6-5 to TRBJ1-2; D possibly corresponds to TRBD1 (5 bases). Germline assignment: CDR1 MNHEY and CDR2 SVGAGI. This CDR3 has 14 amino acids. V lost 2 bases and J lost 4, with 11 bases in between. In nucleotides, the CDR3 is TGTGCCAGCAGTTACAAGGGGATCGGCTATGGCTACACCTTC. It yields the protein CASSYKGIGYGYTF.

This chain uses TRBV4-1 with TRBJ2-1, with D possibly TRBD1 on 6 matching bases. Trimming removed 8 bases at V and 0 bases at J, with 20 bases between. CDR1 is MGHRA and CDR2 is YSYEKL in the germline V gene. The CDR3 is 17 residues long. CDR3 region: CASRSVGQWSSYNEQFF. DNA for the CDR3: TGCGCCAGCCGAAGCGTAGGACAGTGGAGCTCCTACAATGAGCAGTTCTTC.

This clonotype turned up a few times. The chain combines TRBV9 with TRBJ1-5, with 7 bases fitting TRBD1. V lost 4 bases to trimming and J lost 6 bases; unmatched junction nucleotides: 10. This CDR3 has 15 residues. Germline V gene data show CDR1 as SGDLS and CDR2 as YYNGEE. CDR3 nucleotide sequence: TGTGCCAGCAGCCCCGGGGCGACAGGGAGTCAGCCCCAGCATTTT. Translating gives CASSPGATGSQPQHF.

In this sample, this clonotype turned up many times. CDR3 sequence: CSLAESTDTQYF. CDR3 nucleotide sequence: TGCAGTCTAGCGGAGAGCACAGATACGCAGTATTTT. The V call is TRBV20-1, the J call TRBJ2-3, with TRBD2 matching 7 bases. Losses at the gene ends were 8 bases for V and 0 bases for J; bases not matched to a gene: 2. CDR1 and CDR2 (germline): DFQATT, SNEGSKA (reference sequence). This CDR3 contains 12 residues.

This clonotype was seen a handful of times. V and J are TRBV12-3 or TRBV12-4 and TRBJ1-4, with D perhaps TRBD1 (6 bases). V dropped 7 bases and J dropped 8 bases, with 23 bases sitting between them. There are 16 residues in the CDR3. Written as DNA, the CDR3 is TGTGCCAGCAACAACTTCCGGGGGGCGGTTAACGAAAAACTGTTTTTT. It specifies CASNNFRGAVNEKLFF.

CDR3 coding DNA: TGCGCCAGCAGCTCGAAGGACAGGGAGTACAATGAGCAGTTCTTC. Amino acid sequence: CASSSKDREYNEQFF. The chain recombines TRBV5-1 with TRBJ2-1, with 8 bases that match TRBD1. Germline lookup yields CDR1 SGHRS and CDR2 YFSETQ. The V and J ends lost 3 bases and 4 bases, in that order; junction bases with no gene match: 6. CDR3 length: 15 residues. Full variable domain (missing parts from reference TRBV5-1 and TRBJ2-1): KAGVTQTPRYLIKTRGQQVTLSCSPISGHRSVSWYQQTPGQGLQFLFEYFSETQRNKGNFPGRFSGRQFSNSRSEMNVSTLELGDSALYLCASSSKDREYNEQFFGPGTRLTVL.

The chain uses TRBV20-1 and TRBJ1-1; 7 bases are a match to TRBD1. This CDR3 is 16 amino acids long. With V trimmed by 0 bases and J by 3 bases, 10 bases remained unmatched. Germline V CDR1 and CDR2: DFQATT, SNEGSKA (reference sequence). CDR3 DNA: TGCAGTGCTAGAGATTTTAGGGGGCGTGGGTACACTGAAGCTTTCTTT. This codes for CSARDFRGRGYTEAFF.

This clonotype occurred a few times. This rearrangement joins TRBV20-1 to TRBJ2-3; TRBD1 matches at 11 bases. Per germline, CDR1 DFQATT and CDR2 SNEGSKA (reference sequence). The CDR3 has 14 amino acids. With V trimmed by 1 base and J by 4 bases, 1 base remained unmatched. In nucleotides, the CDR3 is TGCAGTGCTAGAGGGGGACAGGGGGCAGATACGCAGTATTTT. Protein: CSARGGQGADTQYF.

Remarks on this clonotype: An end of the junction differs from the germline gene, which may be a read error. V usage is TRBV6-5 and J usage is TRBJ1-2; D is possibly TRBD1 (6 bases). This CDR3 has 15 residues. Germline lookup yields CDR1 MNHEY and CDR2 SVGAGI. The CDR3 reads CANSYSDSGPYGYTF. CDR3 nucleotides: TGTGCCAACAGTTACTCGGACAGCGGCCCGTATGGCTACACCTTC.

The chain recombines TRBV24-1 with TRBJ2-5; 14 bases map to TRBD2. The CDR3 is made up of 17 amino acids. Trimming removed 4 bases from V and 5 bases from J; junction bases left unmatched: 8. CDR1 is KGHDR and CDR2 is SFDVKD in the germline V gene. The CDR3 DNA follows: TGTGCCACCAGTGACCTAGGGACTAGCGGGAGTTCTGAGACCCAGTACTTC. Its translation is CATSDLGTSGSSETQYF.

The J gene is TRBJ2-3, the V gene TRBV7-2; no clear D gene. CDR1 SGHTA and CDR2 FQGNSA come from the germline V gene. V lost 5 bases to trimming and J lost 8 bases, with 14 bases between them. This CDR3 is 13 amino acids long. DNA for the CDR3: TGTGCCAGCAGCCCCAAGGTGCTGGGTACGCAGTATTTT. Protein sequence: CASSPKVLGTQYF.

In nucleotides, the CDR3 is TGCGCCAGCAGCCAAGAGGATCTGGGACAGGGGATGGTAACAGATACGCAGTATTTT. It encodes CASSQEDLGQGMVTDTQYF. The genes are TRBV4-3 and TRBJ2-3, with 10 bases aligning to TRBD1. J lost 3 bases, V lost 0 bases, and 12 bases had no gene match. The germline gives CDR1 LGHNA, CDR2 YSLEER. The CDR3 is made up of 19 amino acids.

The gene calls are TRBV5-1 and TRBJ1-1; D is ambiguous. Trimming cost V 5 bases and J 4 bases, with 15 bases left between them. The CDR3 is 14 residues long. Germline loops: CDR1 SGHRS, CDR2 YFSETQ. The CDR3 DNA follows: TGCGCCAGCAGACCACAGACCCCCAGCACTGAAGCTTTCTTT. The encoded protein is CASRPQTPSTEAFF.

For this clonotype: The junction does not match germline at one end; this may be a read error. The rearrangement uses TRBV3-1 and TRBJ1-5; D is undetermined. CDR1 LGHDT and CDR2 YNNKEL come from the germline V gene (reference sequence). The CDR3 extends over 13 amino acids. The CDR3 spells CASSQNSAKPQHF. The CDR3 DNA follows: TGTGCCAGTAGCCAAAACTCGGCTAAGCCCCAGCATTTT.

The V and J genes are TRBV5-1 and TRBJ1-2; possible D gene TRBD1, 5 bases. The CDR3 consists of 15 residues. V dropped 0 bases and J dropped 8 bases, with 17 bases sitting between them. Germline V gives CDR1 SGHRS, CDR2 YFSETQ. The CDR3 here is CASSLGFGDHCGYTF. CDR3 coding DNA: TGCGCCAGCAGCTTGGGTTTCGGGGACCACTGCGGCTACACCTTC.

V is TRBV9 and J is TRBJ1-4; 8 bases match TRBD1. This CDR3 is 15 amino acids long. J was trimmed by 3 bases and V by 4 bases; bases with no gene match: 5. CDR1 is SGDLS, CDR2 YYNGEE, per germline. CDR3 region: CASSRQGLANEKLFF. In DNA, the CDR3 is TGTGCCAGCAGCAGACAGGGGCTTGCTAATGAAAAACTGTTTTTT.

This rearrangement joins TRBV5-1 to TRBJ1-1, with a weak D call TRBD1 (5 bases). CDR1 is SGHRS and CDR2 is YFSETQ in the germline V gene. This CDR3 comprises 15 residues. V gave up 0 bases and J gave up 6 bases, with 15 bases separating them. The CDR3 region is CASSLGPGTPAEAFF. CDR3 DNA: TGCGCCAGCAGCTTGGGTCCCGGGACTCCAGCTGAAGCTTTCTTT.

V and J are TRBV15 and TRBJ2-3; D is unresolved. The CDR3 covers 15 residues. Between the trimmed V and J ends, which lost 0 bases and 0 bases, there was a span of 7 bases. Germline CDR1 is LNHNV and CDR2 is YYDKDF (reference sequence). CDR3 sequence reads: CATSRDAESTDTQYF. CDR3 bases: TGTGCCACCAGCAGAGATGCGGAAAGCACAGATACGCAGTATTTT.

A few counts support this clonotype. The chain employs TRBV28 and TRBJ1-3; D call uncertain. Germline assignment: CDR1 MDHEN and CDR2 SYDVKM. The length of the CDR3 is 13 residues. Trimming removed 8 bases at V and 4 bases at J, with 12 bases between. CDR3 sequence (DNA): TGTGCCAGCGGATGGGGAGGAGGAAACACCATATATTTT. It yields the protein CASGWGGGNTIYF.

The chain uses TRBV25-1 and TRBJ1-4; D gene unclear. The V end lost 1 base, the J end lost 4 bases, and 10 bases lay between the germline ends. The CDR3 runs to 15 residues. Germline V gives CDR1 MGHDK, CDR2 SYGVNS. Here the CDR3 reads CASSELVGSNEKLFF. CDR3 DNA: TGTGCCAGCAGTGAATTGGTTGGTAGTAATGAAAAACTGTTTTTT.